The 6 T cell receptor beta chains below all came from one sample that was sequenced in a study of shared clonotypes between healthy human individuals. Naive CD8 cells, CD45RO-negative and positively selected for CCR7, excluded terminally differentiated effector memory CD45RA+ cells. Using immunoSEQ multiplex PCR, the repertoire was profiled, and TCRdb retains in-frame clones only, with some absent. In the table there are millions of clones, about 92% of which are singletons. The sample was naive CD8+ T cells from PBMCs. The receptors derive from a man younger than 35 in good health. Some clones in this sample may be carry-over from other donors' samples.

This sequence joins TRBV6-5 and TRBJ1-5; D is ambiguous. Germline V gene lookup returns CDR1 MNHEY and CDR2 SVGAGI. The CDR3 is made up of 14 amino acids. V shed 0 bases and J shed 6 bases, with 9 bases lying between them. Here the CDR3 reads CASSYSEGFQPQHF. The CDR3 DNA follows: TGTGCCAGCAGTTACTCCGAGGGTTTTCAGCCCCAGCATTTT.

V gene TRBV6-6 combines with J gene TRBJ2-4, with 8 bases aligning to TRBD1. The CDR3 runs to 15 residues. Germline-derived CDR1 and CDR2 are MNHNY and SVGAGI (reference sequence). The trim removed 2 bases at V and 8 bases at J, leaving 8 bases unmatched. The CDR3 DNA reads TGTGCCAGCAGTTACACGGCAGGGGGCATGGACATTCAGTACTTC. It is translated as CASSYTAGGMDIQYF.

The V and J genes are TRBV28 and TRBJ1-5, with D perhaps TRBD1 (6 bases). Between the trimmed V and J ends, which lost 6 bases and 2 bases, there was a span of 11 bases. This CDR3 spans 14 amino acids. The germline V gene has CDR1 MDHEN and CDR2 SYDVKM. CDR3 loop: CASRQGIRNQPQHF. The CDR3, as DNA: TGTGCCAGCAGACAGGGTATTCGCAATCAGCCCCAGCATTTT. Full variable domain (missing parts from reference TRBV28 and TRBJ1-5): DVKVTQSSRYLVKRTGEKVFLECVQDMDHENMFWYRQDPGLGLRLIYFSYDVKMKEKGDIPEGYSVSREKKERFSLILESASTNQTSMYLCASRQGIRNQPQHFGDGTRLSIL.

The chain combines TRBV11-2 with TRBJ2-1, with a tentative D call TRBD2 (6 bases). V dropped 1 base and J dropped 0 bases, with 19 bases sitting between them. CDR3 length: 19 residues. Germline CDR1 SGHAT, CDR2 FQNNGV. The CDR3 sequence is CASSLGRAGAGSSYNEQFF. The CDR3 nucleotides are TGTGCCAGCAGCTTAGGCCGTGCCGGAGCGGGCAGCTCCTACAATGAGCAGTTCTTC.

This clone was seen a single time. The CDR3 spells CASSHQTGVRSYNEQFF. The CDR3 coding sequence is TGCGCCAGCAGCCACCAGACTGGTGTTCGGTCCTACAATGAGCAGTTCTTC. This chain links TRBV4-1 with TRBJ2-1, with D uncertain. V shed 3 bases and J shed 1 base, with 16 bases lying between them. Germline V lookup: CDR1 MGHRA, CDR2 YSYEKL. The CDR3 spans 17 residues.

V gene TRBV6-6 combines with J gene TRBJ1-5, with D possibly TRBD1 on 6 matching bases. Germline assignment: CDR1 MNHNY and CDR2 SVGAGI (reference sequence). Trimming removed 5 bases at V and 1 base at J, with 15 bases between. This CDR3 is built from 16 residues. CDR3 protein: CASSLGGPGSNQPQHF. The CDR3 DNA sequence: TGTGCCAGCAGTCTCGGGGGCCCAGGGAGCAATCAGCCCCAGCATTTT.